A single sample gave rise to the 21 T cell receptor beta chains below, sequenced in a study of T cell changes during pregnancy in multiple sclerosis. Assay used: immunoSEQ multiplex PCR; TCRdb lists only in-frame clones, some missing. The profile shows 65,000 to 85,000 clones, about 94% of them singletons. The sequences come from CD4+ T cells from peripheral blood mononuclear cells, collected after pregnancy. The origin of the receptors is a female donor with multiple sclerosis, enrolled in a pregnancy study.

The chain carries TRBV2 and TRBJ2-5; weak D call: TRBD1 (5 bases). Germline CDR1 SNHLY, CDR2 FYNNEI. This CDR3 spans 13 amino acids. Trimming removed 5 bases at V and 5 bases at J, with 12 bases between. The DNA for the CDR3 is TGTGCCAGCAGTTACGGCAGGGCCGAGACCCAGTACTTC. It translates to CASSYGRAETQYF.

This clone turned up a few times. The rearrangement uses TRBV5-1 and TRBJ2-2; 13 nucleotides match TRBD2. J lost 5 bases, V lost 4 bases, and 5 bases had no gene match. The length of the CDR3 is 16 residues. Germline V gene sequence: CDR1 SGHRS, CDR2 YFSETQ. The CDR3 protein is CASSHRTSGGTGELFF. DNA for the CDR3: TGCGCCAGCAGCCACCGGACTAGCGGGGGAACCGGGGAGCTGTTTTTT.

The V call is TRBV10-3, the J call TRBJ2-7, with 7 nucleotides matching TRBD1. The CDR3 length is 13 residues. The trim removed 8 bases at V and 3 bases at J, leaving 7 bases unmatched. In germline, CDR1 is ENHRY, CDR2 SYGVKD. DNA for the CDR3: TGTGCCATCCGGGACAGTCCTGGCTACGAGCAGTACTTC. It specifies CAIRDSPGYEQYF.

The chain joins TRBV30 to TRBJ2-1, with a tentative D call TRBD2 (5 bases). This CDR3 is 14 amino acids long. The V end lost 2 bases, the J end lost 6 bases, and 14 bases lay between the germline ends. Germline V gene data show CDR1 as GTSNPN and CDR2 as SVGIG (reference sequence). The CDR3 sequence: CAWSPDSLVNEQFF. The CDR3 DNA follows: TGTGCCTGGAGTCCCGACTCACTAGTCAATGAGCAGTTCTTC.

On this clone itself: Mismatch with germline at one junction end may stem from a read error. The chain is built from TRBV5-6 and TRBJ2-7; 9 nucleotides match TRBD1. The CDR3 covers 14 residues. CDR1 SGHDT and CDR2 YYEEEE come from the germline V gene. The CDR3, as DNA: TGTGCCAGCACCTTGGGACAGGGTAGTTACGAGCAGTACTTC. Translated: CASTLGQGSYEQYF. The full variable domain, completed using reference TRBV5-6 and TRBJ2-7, is DAGVTQSPTHLIKTRGQQVTLRCSPKSGHDTVSWYQQALGQGPQFIFQYYEEEERQRGNFPDRFSGHQFPNYSSELNVNALLLGDSALYLCASTLGQGSYEQYFGPGTRLTVT.

CDR3 coding DNA: TGTGCCAGCAGCTTAGACTCAGCGGGAGTCGCGTACGAGCAGTACTTC. This codes for CASSLDSAGVAYEQYF. The chain uses TRBV7-2 and TRBJ2-7; 8 positions match TRBD2. The ends lost 1 base at V and 4 bases at J; junction bases unmatched: 9. The CDR3 consists of 16 residues. CDR1 and CDR2 (germline): SGHTA, FQGNSA. The full variable domain, completed using reference TRBV7-2 and TRBJ2-7, is GAGVSQSPSNKVTEKGKDVELRCDPISGHTALYWYRQSLGQGLEFLIYFQGNSAPDKSGLPSDRFSAERTGGSVSTLTIQRTQQEDSAVYLCASSLDSAGVAYEQYFGPGTRLTVT.

The gene calls are TRBV28 and TRBJ2-3; D gene ambiguous. The CDR3 has 11 residues. Germline assignment: CDR1 MDHEN and CDR2 SYDVKM. The V end was cut by 6 bases, the J end by 6 bases, with 7 bases between. For the CDR3, the DNA is TGTGCCAGCAGGCGGTGGGATACGCAGTATTTT. It yields the protein CASRRWDTQYF.

Written as DNA, the CDR3 is TGTGCCAGCAGCTTCCGAGCGGGAGCAGCCTTCACAGATACGCAGTATTTT. It encodes CASSFRAGAAFTDTQYF. The V and J genes are TRBV5-6 and TRBJ2-3; 8 nucleotides line up with TRBD2. Germline loops: CDR1 SGHDT, CDR2 YYEEEE. V was pared by 2 bases and J by 2 bases, with 10 bases of the junction left unmatched. The CDR3 loop spans 17 amino acids.

The chain uses TRBV5-1 and TRBJ2-3, with D possibly TRBD2 on 5 matching bases. Germline values: CDR1 SGHRS, CDR2 YFSETQ. Trimming took off 0 bases at V and 0 bases at J, with 5 bases between the two ends. CDR3 length equals 14 residues. The CDR3 spells CASSLGGSTDTQYF. The CDR3 coding sequence is TGCGCCAGCAGCTTGGGCGGGAGCACAGATACGCAGTATTTT.

This clone was seen once. The chain carries TRBV19 and TRBJ1-4, with 7 bases aligning to TRBD1. Germline CDR1 LNHDA, CDR2 SQIVND (reference sequence). The CDR3 length is 14 residues. With 2 bases clipped from V and 8 bases from J, the junction kept 5 bases outside the gene matches. The CDR3 loop is CASSIRGLTEKLFF. In DNA form, the CDR3 reads TGTGCCAGTAGTATAAGGGGGCTTACCGAAAAACTGTTTTTT.

The chain employs TRBV11-1 and TRBJ2-1; 8 nucleotides agree with TRBD2. The CDR3 is 17 amino acids. CDR1 is SGHAT, CDR2 FQDESV, per germline (reference sequence). V lost 5 bases, J lost 5 bases, and 14 bases stayed unmatched. CDR3 sequence: CASSGRGERETHNEQFF. In DNA, the CDR3 is TGTGCCAGCAGCGGACGTGGAGAGCGGGAGACCCACAATGAGCAGTTCTTC.

The V call is TRBV28, the J call TRBJ1-1; D perhaps matches TRBD1 (5 bases). CDR1 is MDHEN and CDR2 is SYDVKM in the germline V gene. This CDR3 contains 15 residues. The V end lost 5 bases, the J end lost 0 bases, and 13 bases lay between the germline ends. CDR3 sequence reads: CASSADMLMNTEAFF. CDR3 bases: TGTGCCAGCAGTGCGGACATGCTTATGAACACTGAAGCTTTCTTT.

V usage is TRBV5-1 and J usage is TRBJ2-3; 12 nucleotides align to TRBD1. The CDR3 spans 16 residues. The ends lost 0 bases at V and 4 bases at J; junction bases unmatched: 3. Germline loops: CDR1 SGHRS, CDR2 YFSETQ. CDR3 protein: CASSLGGQGAADTQYF. The CDR3, as DNA: TGCGCCAGCAGCTTGGGGGGACAGGGGGCTGCAGATACGCAGTATTTT. Complete variable domain (other parts from reference TRBV5-1 and TRBJ2-3): KAGVTQTPRYLIKTRGQQVTLSCSPISGHRSVSWYQQTPGQGLQFLFEYFSETQRNKGNFPGRFSGRQFSNSRSEMNVSTLELGDSALYLCASSLGGQGAADTQYFGPGTRLTVL.

V usage is TRBV9 and J usage is TRBJ2-5; 11 positions match TRBD2. Germline loops: CDR1 SGDLS, CDR2 YYNGEE. This CDR3 has 16 amino acids. V shed 3 bases, J shed 1 base, and the junction held 5 bases outside the gene matches. The CDR3 reads CASSGGTSGVQETQYF. CDR3 DNA sequence: TGTGCCAGCAGCGGGGGGACTAGCGGAGTCCAAGAGACCCAGTACTTC.

This chain uses TRBV18 with TRBJ1-2; maybe TRBD1 (5 bases). The CDR3 extends over 14 amino acids. In germline, CDR1 is KGHSH, CDR2 LQKENI. Trimming stripped 2 bases from V and 2 bases from J, with 9 bases between. The DNA for the CDR3 is TGTGCCAGCTCACCAGTAGACAGAAACTATGGCTACACCTTC. This sequence encodes CASSPVDRNYGYTF.

This clone occurred once. V is TRBV5-4 and J is TRBJ2-5; D perhaps matches TRBD2 (6 bases). Germline V lookup: CDR1 SGHNT, CDR2 YYREEE (reference sequence). The CDR3 runs 14 residues. V lost 3 bases to trimming and J lost 4 bases, with 13 bases between them. This chain's CDR3 is CASSSPGEAETQYF. The CDR3, as DNA: TGTGCCAGCAGCTCCCCGGGGGAGGCAGAGACCCAGTACTTC.

The chain employs TRBV7-9 and TRBJ2-7, with D unresolved. The CDR3 contains 13 residues. The germline V gene has CDR1 SEHNR and CDR2 FQNEAQ (reference sequence). V lost 5 bases to trimming and J lost 0 bases, with 8 bases between them. The CDR3 DNA is TGTGCCAGCAGCATACAGAGCTCCTACGAGCAGTACTTC. It yields the protein CASSIQSSYEQYF. Full variable domain (missing parts from reference TRBV7-9 and TRBJ2-7): DTGVSQNPRHKITKRGQNVTFRCDPISEHNRLYWYRQTLGQGPEFLTYFQNEAQLEKSRLLSDRFSAERPKGSFSTLEIQRTEQGDSAMYLCASSIQSSYEQYFGPGTRLTVT.

This clone was seen only once. V and J are TRBV27 and TRBJ2-7; TRBD2 matches 8 bases. The junction had 12 bases not matched to a gene; V was cut back by 6 bases and J by 8 bases. The CDR3 covers 14 residues. The germline V gene encodes CDR1 MNHEY and CDR2 SMNVEV (reference sequence). The CDR3 sequence: CASRGGSGAWKQYF. The CDR3 DNA follows: TGTGCCAGCAGGGGCGGTAGCGGGGCTTGGAAGCAGTACTTC.

The chain combines TRBV7-2 with TRBJ1-5; D remains unclear. The CDR3 runs to 12 residues. CDR1 is SGHTA, CDR2 FQGNSA, per germline. The V end lost 3 bases, the J end lost 2 bases, and 2 bases lay between the germline ends. This chain's CDR3 is CASSFGNQPQHF. The CDR3 bases are TGTGCCAGCAGCTTCGGCAATCAGCCCCAGCATTTT.

The V gene is TRBV7-8, the J gene TRBJ2-5; TRBD2 agrees at 8 bases. Germline V gene sequence: CDR1 SGHVS, CDR2 FQNEAQ. This CDR3 has 20 amino acids. Unmatched junction bases numbered 17, after V lost 1 base and J lost 1 base. Here the CDR3 DNA reads TGTGCCAGCAGCTTAGGGCGAGGGACTAGGGGCCTCCACCCCCAAGAGACCCAGTACTTC. Translation gives CASSLGRGTRGLHPQETQYF.

With respect to this clone: The junction differs from germline at one of its ends, possibly a read error. The chain couples TRBV25-1 to TRBJ1-1, with D perhaps TRBD1 (6 bases). Germline CDR1 and CDR2: MGHDK and SYGVNS. The CDR3 covers 14 residues. The DNA of the CDR3 is TGTGCCGGCAGTGCCTTACAGGGGAACACTGAAGCTTTCTTT. The encoded protein is CAGSALQGNTEAFF.